This T cell receptor beta chain was identified during a study of T-cell reconstitution after alpha-beta-depleted transplantation in children. Whole-study findings and limits: T-cell counts and diversity at one year post-transplant came mainly from newly produced T cells. Several hundred expanded graft clones reportedly gave rise to the alpha-beta T cells present about two months after transplant.

Preparing the TCRbeta library involved the use of unique molecular identifiers. TCRdb called the PCR reads again in MiXCR, with one record for every CDR3 protein. The table shows 200,000 to 250,000 distinct CDR3 sequences, with 8.2% occurring only once. Germline V CDR1 and CDR2: MNHEY, SMNVEV (reference sequence). Trimming cost V 3 bases and J 9 bases, with 12 bases left between them. This CDR3 is built from 12 residues. This clonotype showed up many times. Antigen unknown. V and J are TRBV27 and TRBJ2-7; D is uncertain. This TCR derives from a male patient younger than 18 who had a stem cell transplant for acute lymphoblastic leukemia, so the T cells may come from the graft donor. Sequences were derived from PBMCs, mostly from graft donor cells, sampled 180 days after TCRalphabeta/CD19-depleted stem cell transplant. The CDR3 spells CASSFQTKRQYF. CDR3 DNA sequence: TGTGCCAGCAGTTTCCAGACAAAACGGCAGTACTTC.